This T cell receptor beta chain was sequenced for a study of Graves' ophthalmopathy and Graves' hyperthyroidism. Amplification from RNA transcripts yielded the TCR beta CDR3 regions. HTBI primers served in a first-round RT-PCR, which a second-round multiplex PCR followed. Via MiXCR, TCRdb re-called the multiplex PCR reads, giving one row per CDR3 protein. Of around 1.1 million distinct CDR3 sequences in the sample, about 36% are singletons; the top ten hold around 10%. This clonotype was picked up many times. Its antigen is not known. The CDR3 runs 13 residues. The germline V gene encodes CDR1 SGHDN and CDR2 FVKESK. V was trimmed by 3 bases and J by 7 bases, leaving 12 bases between them. Study-wide results and caveats: The authors also found most expanded thyroid clonotypes above 0.001 frequency in blood.

The authors diagnosed from clinical symptoms, serum thyroxine, TRAb, thyroid ultrasound and orbital computed tomography. This receptor was obtained from an adult man with Graves' hyperthyroidism. The chain links TRBV14 to TRBJ1-2; D is undetermined. The sequencing sample was made of peripheral blood or thyroid tissue (not recorded which). As DNA, the CDR3 is TGTGCCAGCAGCCATCTCACAAATGGTGGCTACACCTTC. Translating gives CASSHLTNGGYTF. Drawing the rest from reference TRBV14 and TRBJ1-2, the complete variable domain is EAGVTQFPSHSVIEKGQTVTLRCDPISGHDNLYWYRRVMGKEIKFLLHFVKESKQDESGMPNNRFLAERTGGTYSTLKVQPAELEDSGVYFCASSHLTNGGYTFGSGTRLTVV.